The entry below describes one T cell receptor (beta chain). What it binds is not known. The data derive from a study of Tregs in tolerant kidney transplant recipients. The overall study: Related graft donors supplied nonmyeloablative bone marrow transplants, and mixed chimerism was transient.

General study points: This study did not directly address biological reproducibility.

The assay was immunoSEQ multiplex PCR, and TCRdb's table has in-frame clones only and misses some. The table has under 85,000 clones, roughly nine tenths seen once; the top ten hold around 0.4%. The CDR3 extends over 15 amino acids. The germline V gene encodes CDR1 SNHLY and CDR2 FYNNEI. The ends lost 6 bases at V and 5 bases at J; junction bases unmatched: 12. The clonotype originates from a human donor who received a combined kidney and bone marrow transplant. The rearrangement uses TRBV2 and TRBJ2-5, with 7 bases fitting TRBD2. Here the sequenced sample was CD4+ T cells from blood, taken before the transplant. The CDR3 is CASSRERDIGETQYF. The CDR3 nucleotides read TGTGCCAGCAGCCGAGAGCGGGATATTGGGGAGACCCAGTACTTC. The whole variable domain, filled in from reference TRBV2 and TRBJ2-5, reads EPEVTQTPSHQVTQMGQEVILRCVPISNHLYFYWYRQILGQKVEFLVSFYNNEISEKSEIFDDQFSVERPDGSNFTLKIRSTKLEDSAMYFCASSRERDIGETQYFGPGTRLLVL.